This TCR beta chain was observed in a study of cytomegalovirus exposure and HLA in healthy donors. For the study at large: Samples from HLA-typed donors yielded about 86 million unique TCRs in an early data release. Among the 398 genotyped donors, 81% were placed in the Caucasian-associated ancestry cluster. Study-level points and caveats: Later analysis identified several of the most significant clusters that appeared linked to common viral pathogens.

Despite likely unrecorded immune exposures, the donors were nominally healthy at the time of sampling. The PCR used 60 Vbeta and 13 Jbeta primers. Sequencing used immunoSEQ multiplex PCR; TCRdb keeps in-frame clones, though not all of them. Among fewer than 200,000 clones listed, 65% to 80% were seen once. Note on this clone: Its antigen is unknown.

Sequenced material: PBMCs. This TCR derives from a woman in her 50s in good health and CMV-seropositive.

The CDR3 DNA sequence: TGCAGTGCTACTTTAAATGAGCAGTTCTTC. Translation gives CSATLNEQFF. This chain links TRBV20-1 with TRBJ2-1; D is uncertain. Deletions cut 4 bases from V and 7 bases from J, with 5 bases between. This CDR3 spans 10 amino acids. Germline V lookup: CDR1 DFQATT, CDR2 SNEGSKA (reference sequence).